One and the same sample provided the 22 T cell receptor beta chains below, sequenced in a study of T cell clonality in common variable immunodeficiency. Data came from immunoSEQ multiplex PCR; TCRdb stores just in-frame clones and leaves some out. Listed here are around 81,000 clones without any singletons, the top ten holding 0.75% to 1%. The sample was peripheral blood mononuclear cells. The receptors here all came from a person aged 18-69 years in good health.

There are many counts of this clone. The read stops 3 residues short of the end of the CDR3; the missing end is completed from the germline J gene. The chain combines TRBV7-8 with TRBJ1-5; tentatively, D is TRBD1 (5 bases). The CDR3 sequence is 15 residues long. The germline CDR1 and CDR2 sequences are SGHVS and FQNEAQ. V lost 3 bases and J lost 4, with 13 bases in between. Incomplete CDR3 DNA: TGTGCCAGCAGCTTGAGTCAGGGTGGAAATCAGCCC. It encodes CASSLSQGGNQP. The CDR3 as a whole reads CASSLSQGGNQPQHF.

This clone was counted many times. The read ends 3 residues early relative to the CDR3; the germline J gene fills the gap. V and J are TRBV12-3 or TRBV12-4 and TRBJ1-5; the D is unclear. V lost 4 bases to trimming and J lost 5 bases, with 15 bases between them. CDR3 length: 15 residues. The CDR3: CASSSTDPDHQPQHF. CDR3 DNA, as far as it was read: TGTGCCAGCAGTTCAACAGACCCCGACCATCAGCCC.

This clone came up many times. The CDR3 extends 3 residues past the end of the read, so its final part is completed from the germline J gene. The J gene is TRBJ1-2, the V gene TRBV10-3; 8 bases agree with TRBD1. Germline V gene data show CDR1 as ENHRY and CDR2 as SYGVKD. After removal of 8 bases from V and 2 bases from J, the junction contained 10 bases not matched to a gene. The length of the CDR3 is 15 residues. Partial CDR3 DNA: TGTGCCATCTTATCCGGGACAGGACAAAACTATGGC. Its protein is CAILSGTGQNYG. The whole CDR3 reads CAILSGTGQNYGYTF.

There are many counts of this clone. With the read ending 3 residues before the CDR3 end, the germline J gene is used to fill in that end. The V and J genes are TRBV10-3 and TRBJ2-1, with 9 positions matching TRBD2. This CDR3 has 17 amino acids. V gave up 8 bases and J gave up 1 base; unmatched junction bases: 12. Germline V gene sequence: CDR1 ENHRY, CDR2 SYGVKD. CDR3 bases read: TGTGCCATCGGGTGGCTAGCGGGAAATAGGTCCTACAATGAG. Translating gives CAIGWLAGNRSYNE. The whole CDR3 is CAIGWLAGNRSYNEQFF.

This clone was observed many times. The missing CDR3 end, 3 residues past where the read stops, is filled in from the germline J gene. The same CDR3 arises from other DNA sequences in this sample as well. The V call is TRBV11-3, the J call TRBJ2-7, with D perhaps TRBD2 (5 bases). The V end lost 5 bases, the J end lost 0 bases, and 14 bases lay between the germline ends. This CDR3 comprises 15 residues. Germline assignment: CDR1 SGHNT and CDR2 YENEEA. The chain's CDR3 is CASSQTAGNSYEQYF. The CDR3 bases that were read are TGTGCCAGCAGCCAAACGGCGGGCAACTCCTACGAG. The full variable domain, with the rest looked up from reference TRBV11-3 and TRBJ2-7, is EAGVVQSPRYKIIEKKQPVAFWCNPISGHNTLYWYLQNLGQGPELLIRYENEEAVDDSQLPKDRFSAERLKGVDSTLKIQPAELGDSAVYLCASSQTAGNSYEQYFGPGTRLTVT.

This clone occurred many times. The CDR3 is cut off 3 residues early in the read; its end comes from the germline J gene. Other DNA sequences within the sample encode an identical CDR3. This chain connects TRBV20-1 to TRBJ2-7, with 8 bases lining up with TRBD1. J lost 2 bases, V lost 0 bases, and 9 bases had no gene match. Germline-derived CDR1 and CDR2 are DFQATT and SNEGSKA (reference sequence). This CDR3 has 16 amino acids. The covered CDR3 bases are TGCAGTGCTAGAGATCTGAGGACAGGGACGACCTACGAG. This translates into CSARDLRTGTTYE. The whole CDR3 protein reads CSARDLRTGTTYEQYF.

This clone was counted ten times or more. The read terminates 3 residues before the CDR3 end, so the remaining end is supplied by the germline J gene. The chain has TRBV20-1 and TRBJ2-1; D may be TRBD2 (5 bases). The germline gives CDR1 DFQATT, CDR2 SNEGSKA (reference sequence). V was trimmed by 6 bases and J by 4 bases, leaving 13 bases between them. CDR3 length: 13 amino acids. The covered CDR3 bases are TGCAGTGCCGTTCGCCCGGGGTACAATGAG. Translated: CSAVRPGYNE. The full CDR3 protein is CSAVRPGYNEQFF.

The sample holds many counts of this clone. The read gets to within 3 residues of the CDR3 end, and the germline J gene fills in the rest. The chain joins TRBV3-1 (or the pseudogene TRBV3-2) to TRBJ2-7; 12 positions agree with TRBD1. The junction had 16 bases not matched to a gene; V was cut back by 4 bases and J by 0 bases. CDR1 is LGHDT, CDR2 YNNKEL, per germline (reference sequence). This CDR3 is built from 20 residues. The CDR3: CASSRPIRDRGPRSSYEQYF. The part of the CDR3 DNA that was read is TGTGCCAGCAGCCGACCAATTCGGGACAGGGGGCCTCGGAGCTCCTACGAG.

This clone was observed at least ten times. The sequence runs out 3 residues before the end of the CDR3; the remainder is reconstructed from the germline J gene. The chain links TRBV27 to TRBJ2-1, with TRBD2 identical over 10 bases. Germline assignment: CDR1 MNHEY and CDR2 SMNVEV (reference sequence). This CDR3 has 13 residues. The trim removed 8 bases at V and 9 bases at J, leaving 7 bases unmatched. CDR3 loop: CASGEREGSEQFF. CDR3 bases read: TGTGCCAGCGGTGAGCGGGAGGGTAGTGAG.

The sample holds many counts of this clone. The CDR3 is cut off 3 residues early in the read; its end comes from the germline J gene. This rearrangement joins TRBV5-1 to TRBJ2-7, with TRBD1 identical over 9 bases. The trim removed 4 bases at V and 5 bases at J, leaving 10 bases unmatched. The CDR3 sequence is 15 residues long. Per germline, CDR1 SGHRS and CDR2 YFSETQ. CDR3 bases read: TGCGCCAGCAGCCACCCGGGACAGGGTAATCACGAG. Translation gives CASSHPGQGNHE. The CDR3 as a whole reads CASSHPGQGNHEQYF.

This clone was recorded many times. The read falls 3 residues short of the CDR3 end, and the missing part is taken from the germline J gene. The rearrangement links TRBV28 to TRBJ2-5; weak D call: TRBD1 (6 bases). Germline V gene sequence: CDR1 MDHEN, CDR2 SYDVKM. V was pared by 5 bases and J by 4 bases, with 11 bases between. The CDR3 runs to 13 residues. The CDR3 protein is CASSLTGSETQYF. The part of the CDR3 DNA that was read is TGTGCCAGCAGTCTAACAGGGTCAGAGACC.

This clone was observed at least ten times. The sequenced fragment ends 3 residues before the CDR3 boundary, so the rest is inferred from the germline J gene. The chain combines TRBV5-5 with TRBJ2-7, with 7 bases fitting TRBD1. Germline values: CDR1 SGHKS, CDR2 YYEKEE (reference sequence). V was clipped by 4 bases and J by 0 bases; unmatched bases: 7. The CDR3 totals 15 residues. Partial CDR3 DNA: TGTGCCAGCAGCGCCGGACAGGCCAGCTCCTACGAG. Its translation: CASSAGQASSYE. The full CDR3 is CASSAGQASSYEQYF.

There are many counts of this clone. The read comes to an end 3 residues before the CDR3 does, leaving the germline J gene to fill in the end. V is TRBV28 and J is TRBJ2-7; 7 nucleotides agree with TRBD2. Trimming cost V 6 bases and J 2 bases; bases outside gene matches: 10. The CDR3 covers 15 residues. CDR1 and CDR2 (germline): MDHEN, SYDVKM. The CDR3 sequence is CASSLGTITTYEQYF. The part of the CDR3 DNA that was read is TGTGCCAGCAGCCTAGGGACTATTACTACCTACGAG.

There are many counts of this clone. This CDR3 reads CASSLGTDFTLHF. The DNA read from the CDR3 is TGTGCCAGCAGCTTGGGGACTGACTTCACC. V usage is TRBV5-4 and J usage is TRBJ1-6; D is ambiguous. Sequencing ends 3 residues short of the CDR3 end; the germline J gene provides the rest. The germline V gene has CDR1 SGHNT and CDR2 YYREEE (reference sequence). The CDR3 is 13 amino acids.

This clone appeared many times. The read falls 3 residues short of the CDR3 end, and the missing part is taken from the germline J gene. The rearrangement links TRBV6-2 or TRBV6-3 to TRBJ2-3, with 13 nucleotides matching TRBD2. This CDR3 has 15 amino acids. The V gene end was trimmed by 6 bases and the J gene end by 5 bases; junction bases not matched to a gene: 5. Germline V gene data show CDR1 as MNHEY and CDR2 as SVGEGT. The CDR3 DNA, read in part, is TGTGCCAGCAGCCGTTGGACTAGCGGGAGAGATACG. Translated, it gives CASSRWTSGRDT. The CDR3 in full is CASSRWTSGRDTQYF.

This clone was seen ten or more times. The read terminates 3 residues before the CDR3 end, so the remaining end is supplied by the germline J gene. The chain employs TRBV11-2 and TRBJ2-1; 10 positions match TRBD2. V shed 2 bases, J shed 9 bases, and the junction held 7 bases outside the gene matches. The CDR3 runs to 15 residues. Germline V gene data show CDR1 as SGHAT and CDR2 as FQNNGV. Partial CDR3 DNA: TGTGCCAGCAGCTTAAGGCTAGCGGGAGAGGGTGAG. The encoded protein is CASSLRLAGEGE. The CDR3 reads in full as CASSLRLAGEGEQFF.

Many counts were recorded for this clone. The observed sequence ends 3 residues before the CDR3 terminus, with the missing tail filled in from the germline J gene. The genes are TRBV10-2 and TRBJ2-7; TRBD1 matches at 8 bases. Germline CDR1 WSHSY, CDR2 SAAADI. CDR3 size: 13 residues. J gave up 4 bases and V 10 bases, and 9 bases lay outside the gene matches. The CDR3 loop reads CATISDRAYEQYF. The DNA read from the CDR3 is TGCGCCACCATATCGGACAGGGCTTACGAG.

This clone was picked up many times. The CDR3 end falls 3 residues outside the read, so it is completed with the germline J gene. V usage is TRBV30 and J usage is TRBJ2-7; D is possibly TRBD2 (7 bases). The V end lost 0 bases, the J end lost 3 bases, and 12 bases lay between the germline ends. The germline gives CDR1 GTSNPN, CDR2 SVGIG (reference sequence). CDR3 size: 14 residues. The CDR3 spells CAWSVGGGGYEQYF. The DNA read from the CDR3 is TGTGCCTGGAGTGTTGGGGGGGGCGGCTACGAG.

This clone was detected ten times or more. The read gets to within 3 residues of the CDR3 end, and the germline J gene fills in the rest. The gene calls are TRBV7-6 and TRBJ2-7; 8 nucleotides match TRBD2. Germline-derived CDR1 and CDR2 are SGHVS and FNYEAQ. V trimming: 1 base; J trimming: 3 bases; junction bases outside the gene matches: 5. There are 15 residues in the CDR3. CDR3 region: CASSLGTSGIYEQYF. The sequenced CDR3 bases are TGTGCCAGCAGCTTAGGCACTAGCGGAATCTACGAG.

In its sample, this clone was seen many times. The CDR3 end is not reached by the read, which stops 3 residues before it; the germline J gene fills it in. The chain carries TRBV12-3 or TRBV12-4 and TRBJ2-3; perhaps TRBD1 as D (5 bases). The CDR3 has 13 residues. V lost 3 bases to trimming and J lost 6 bases, with 10 bases between them. The covered CDR3 bases are TGTGCCAGCAGTTTGGGGCGGCGGGATACG. This translates into CASSLGRRDT. The CDR3 reads in full as CASSLGRRDTQYF.

This clone was counted ten times or more. The sequenced fragment ends 3 residues before the CDR3 boundary, so the rest is inferred from the germline J gene. The rearrangement links TRBV19 to TRBJ2-2; D is perhaps TRBD2 (6 bases). V lost 8 bases to trimming and J lost 4 bases, with 14 bases between them. CDR1 is LNHDA and CDR2 is SQIVND in the germline V gene (reference sequence). The CDR3 extends over 14 amino acids. The CDR3 DNA, read in part, is TGTGCCAGTTCCCAGACGGGGGTCACCGGGGAG. Amino acids: CASSQTGVTGE. The entire CDR3 reads CASSQTGVTGELFF.

This clone was observed at least ten times. The read halts 3 residues ahead of the CDR3 end, with the missing end drawn from the germline J gene. The chain uses TRBV7-3 and TRBJ2-3; 8 bases are a match to TRBD2. There are 15 residues in the CDR3. Germline-derived CDR1 and CDR2 are SGHTA and FQGTGA. Trimming removed 2 bases from V and 4 bases from J; junction bases left unmatched: 5. This CDR3 reads CASSLLSSGSDTQYF. CDR3 DNA, as far as it was read: TGTGCCAGCAGCTTATTGTCTAGCGGGTCAGATACG.